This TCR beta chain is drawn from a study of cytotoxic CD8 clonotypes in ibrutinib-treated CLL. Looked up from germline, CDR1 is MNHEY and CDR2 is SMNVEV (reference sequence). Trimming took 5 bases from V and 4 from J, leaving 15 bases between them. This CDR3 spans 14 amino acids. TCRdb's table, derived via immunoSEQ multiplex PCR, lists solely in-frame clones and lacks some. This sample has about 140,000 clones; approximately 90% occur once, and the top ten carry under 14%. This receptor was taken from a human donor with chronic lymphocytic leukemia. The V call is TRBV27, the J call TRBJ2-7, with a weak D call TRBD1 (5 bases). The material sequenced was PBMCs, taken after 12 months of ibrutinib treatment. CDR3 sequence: CASSPRQIIYEQYF. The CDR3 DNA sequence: TGTGCCAGCAGTCCAAGACAGATTATATACGAGCAGTACTTC.